The 21 T cell receptor beta chains below were found in one sample sequenced in a study of blood T cell repertoires in COVID-19. TCRdb keeps only in-frame clones here, not all; method: immunoSEQ multiplex PCR. Among 100,000 to 150,000 clones, approximately 88% were seen once, and the ten largest hold approximately 10%. Material: peripheral blood. The receptors were sampled from a man between 50 and 59 years old with acute or convalescent COVID-19.

CDR3 nucleotide sequence: TGTGCCAGCAGCTTAAGTACATCGGTCAGGGGTCAGAGGGACCAGTACTTC. Protein product: CASSLSTSVRGQRDQYF. The rearrangement joins TRBV5-4 to TRBJ2-5, with a tentative D call TRBD1 (6 bases). Trimming left V 2 bases short and J 10 bases short, with 27 bases between. The CDR3 sequence is 17 residues long. Germline V CDR1 and CDR2: SGHNT, YYREEE (reference sequence).

The chain links TRBV29-1 to TRBJ1-1; TRBD1 agrees at 8 bases. The V gene's germline CDR1 is SQVTM and CDR2 ANQGSEA. This CDR3 has 13 residues. Trimming removed 7 bases from V and 7 bases from J; junction bases left unmatched: 11. CDR3 coding DNA: TGCAGCGCATCACTCCAACAGGGGGATGAAGCTTTCTTT. Protein product: CSASLQQGDEAFF.

This chain joins TRBV7-2 and TRBJ1-1; TRBD1 agrees at 9 bases. The trim removed 1 base at V and 11 bases at J, leaving 8 bases unmatched. This CDR3 contains 14 residues. Germline V gene sequence: CDR1 SGHTA, CDR2 FQGNSA. The CDR3 region is CASSLGGDREVAFF. The CDR3 nucleotides are TGTGCCAGCAGCTTAGGGGGGGACAGGGAGGTCGCTTTCTTT.

As regards this clone: The identical CDR3 is also encoded by other nucleotide sequences in the sample. The rearrangement joins TRBV18 to TRBJ2-7; TRBD1 might be the D (6 bases). The germline V gene encodes CDR1 KGHSH and CDR2 LQKENI. This CDR3 has 13 residues. The V gene lost 3 bases and the J gene lost 7 bases, with 13 bases spanning the gap. The CDR3 nucleotides are TGTGCCAGCTCACCGGGCAGGGGTGGAGAGCAGTACTTC. Translating gives CASSPGRGGEQYF.

This chain joins TRBV3-1 (or the pseudogene TRBV3-2) and TRBJ1-1; D not resolved. The V gene lost 7 bases and the J gene lost 7 bases, with 10 bases spanning the gap. From germline, CDR1 is LGHDT and CDR2 YNNKEL (reference sequence). CDR3 length: 11 residues. The CDR3 nucleotides are TGTGCCAGCACCTCCCGGGGTGAAGCTTTCTTT. Translated: CASTSRGEAFF.

V and J are TRBV2 and TRBJ1-2; a weak D match, TRBD1 (5 bases). CDR1 and CDR2 (germline): SNHLY, FYNNEI. The CDR3 is 14 amino acids. V lost 6 bases and J 5 bases, leaving 16 bases between the germline ends. The CDR3 loop is CASRPGTYLYGYTF. The CDR3 coding sequence is TGTGCCAGCAGACCAGGGACTTACTTATATGGCTACACCTTC.

The chain joins TRBV29-1 to TRBJ2-5, with D tentatively TRBD2 (6 bases). This CDR3 comprises 15 residues. Germline V gene lookup returns CDR1 SQVTM and CDR2 ANQGSEA. Trimming left V 5 bases short and J 1 base short, with 17 bases between. The DNA for the CDR3 is TGCAGCGTTATTCCGGCAGGGAGGATCCAAGAGACCCAGTACTTC. It is translated as CSVIPAGRIQETQYF.

The chain employs TRBV4-2 and TRBJ2-7; 8 bases map to TRBD1. This CDR3 has 13 residues. Germline lookup yields CDR1 LGHNA and CDR2 YNFKEQ. Trimming cost V 4 bases and J 7 bases; bases outside gene matches: 6. The CDR3 loop is CASSLDRAREQYF. For the CDR3, the DNA is TGTGCCAGCAGCCTGGACAGGGCAAGGGAGCAGTACTTC.

The chain links TRBV28 to TRBJ1-4; D is possibly TRBD1 (5 bases). Germline-derived CDR1 and CDR2 are MDHEN and SYDVKM. CDR3 length: 14 residues. Trimming pared 3 bases from V and 3 bases from J, leaving 8 bases between. Written as DNA, the CDR3 is TGTGCCAGCAGTTTTGGGGGGGCTAATGAAAAACTGTTTTTT. It is translated as CASSFGGANEKLFF.

J is TRBJ2-5 and V is TRBV30; D possibly corresponds to TRBD1 (5 bases). The V and J ends lost 5 bases and 4 bases respectively, with 14 bases between them. The CDR3 has 13 residues. Germline V gene data show CDR1 as GTSNPN and CDR2 as SVGIG (reference sequence). The CDR3 DNA sequence: TGTGCCTGGGGCACCAGGGTAGGAGAGACCCAGTACTTC. This translates into CAWGTRVGETQYF.

This clone was seen just once. The chain recombines TRBV28 with TRBJ1-4; D is unresolved. Germline V gives CDR1 MDHEN, CDR2 SYDVKM. The germline V and J ends were trimmed by 5 bases and 7 bases, with 17 bases remaining between them. This CDR3 spans 15 amino acids. In DNA, the CDR3 is TGTGCCAGCAGTCCGGTGAAGGGAGCAGGTGAAAAACTGTTTTTT. Translation: CASSPVKGAGEKLFF. Variable domain in full (rest from reference TRBV28 and TRBJ1-4): DVKVTQSSRYLVKRTGEKVFLECVQDMDHENMFWYRQDPGLGLRLIYFSYDVKMKEKGDIPEGYSVSREKKERFSLILESASTNQTSMYLCASSPVKGAGEKLFFGSGTQLSVL.

The chain joins TRBV9 to TRBJ1-6, with a weak D call TRBD1 (6 bases). V was cut by 0 bases and J by 10 bases, with 14 bases left in between. Germline CDR1 and CDR2: SGDLS and YYNGEE. The CDR3 spans 15 residues. The CDR3 sequence: CASSVEPGVGSPLHF. CDR3 coding DNA: TGTGCCAGCAGCGTAGAACCAGGGGTGGGATCACCCCTCCACTTT.

The chain is built from TRBV2 and TRBJ1-6; TRBD1 agrees at 7 bases. The CDR3 extends over 13 amino acids. Germline trimming cut 8 bases from V and 9 bases from J; bases unmatched to any gene: 7. The V gene's germline CDR1 is SNHLY and CDR2 FYNNEI. This CDR3 reads CASSGQSGSPLHF. As DNA, the CDR3 is TGTGCCAGCTCGGGACAGTCGGGTTCACCCCTCCACTTT. The full variable domain, in which reference TRBV2 and TRBJ1-6 provide the parts outside the CDR3, is EPEVTQTPSHQVTQMGQEVILRCVPISNHLYFYWYRQILGQKVEFLVSFYNNEISEKSEIFDDQFSVERPDGSNFTLKIRSTKLEDSAMYFCASSGQSGSPLHFGNGTRLTVT.

The rearrangement uses TRBV6-5 and TRBJ1-1; no definite D call. This CDR3 has 14 amino acids. Trimming cost V 6 bases and J 5 bases, with 16 bases left between them. Germline CDR1 reads MNHEY; CDR2 reads SVGAGI. CDR3: CASSTTAVGTEAFF. The CDR3 DNA reads as TGTGCCAGCAGCACTACAGCGGTCGGGACTGAAGCTTTCTTT.

The chain employs TRBV20-1 and TRBJ1-1; possible D gene TRBD1, 6 bases. This CDR3 has 10 amino acids. The V end lost 6 bases, the J end lost 8 bases, and 10 bases lay between the germline ends. Per germline, CDR1 DFQATT and CDR2 SNEGSKA (reference sequence). The CDR3: CSAYRAEAFF. In DNA form, the CDR3 reads TGCAGTGCGTACAGGGCGGAAGCTTTCTTT.

There are a few counts of this clone. The rearrangement uses TRBV12-5 and TRBJ1-4; possibly TRBD1 for D (5 bases). V dropped 4 bases and J dropped 8 bases, with 14 bases sitting between them. Per germline, CDR1 LGHNT and CDR2 FRNRAP. There are 14 residues in the CDR3. DNA of the CDR3: TGTGCTAGTGGTTCAGGACACATAGGGGAAAAACTGTTTTTT. This encodes CASGSGHIGEKLFF.

CDR3 region: CASSRGSDETQYF. The CDR3 DNA reads as TGTGCCAGCAGCCGGGGTTCTGACGAGACCCAGTACTTC. The chain couples TRBV5-4 to TRBJ2-5; TRBD2 is a possible D gene (5 bases). Germline assignment: CDR1 SGHNT and CDR2 YYREEE (reference sequence). The V end was cut by 4 bases, the J end by 5 bases, with 12 bases between. The CDR3 is 13 residues long.

The chain is built from TRBV5-6 and TRBJ2-1; perhaps TRBD2 as D (5 bases). Trimming removed 2 bases from V and 4 bases from J, with 7 bases in between. From germline, CDR1 is SGHDT and CDR2 YYEEEE. This CDR3 comprises 13 residues. This CDR3 is CASSLRTYNEQFF. The CDR3 bases are TGTGCCAGCAGCTTACGGACTTACAATGAGCAGTTCTTC.

This chain connects TRBV5-1 to TRBJ1-5; D may be TRBD1 (5 bases). This CDR3 has 15 amino acids. V was shortened by 0 bases and J by 6 bases, with 13 bases between the two germline ends. Germline CDR1 is SGHRS and CDR2 is YFSETQ. CDR3 protein: CASSLAPGGGQPQHF. CDR3 nucleotide sequence: TGCGCCAGCAGCTTGGCCCCGGGGGGGGGTCAGCCCCAGCATTTT.

CDR3 region: CASSTFPRQEQYF. The CDR3 nucleotides are TGTGCCAGCAGCACATTTCCCCGCCAAGAGCAGTACTTC. The chain has TRBV11-3 and TRBJ2-7; D unclear. The CDR3 is 13 amino acids. The germline V gene has CDR1 SGHNT and CDR2 YENEEA. V lost 5 bases, J lost 7 bases, and 15 bases lay in between.

The chain couples TRBV7-9 to TRBJ2-7; 7 positions agree with TRBD1. With 4 bases clipped from V and 4 bases from J, the junction kept 7 bases outside the gene matches. Germline assignment: CDR1 SEHNR and CDR2 FQNEAQ (reference sequence). This CDR3 has 14 residues. This CDR3 is CASSSPTGIYEQYF. For the CDR3, the DNA is TGTGCCAGCAGCTCGCCGACAGGGATTTACGAGCAGTACTTC.